This TCR beta chain was captured by sequencing in a study of shared clonotypes between healthy human individuals. The germline V gene encodes CDR1 SGHNT and CDR2 YENEEA. This CDR3 comprises 16 residues. After removal of 2 bases from V and 4 bases from J, the junction contained 5 bases not matched to a gene. Clones were read by immunoSEQ multiplex PCR, and TCRdb kept only the in-frame ones, dropping some. The profile shows some 1.4 million clones, roughly 96% of them singletons. This clonotype originated in a man in his thirties or forties in good health. Sequenced: naive CD4+ T cells sorted from blood. Subset noted: CD45RA+ positively selected. The J gene is TRBJ2-3, the V gene TRBV11-3; TRBD2 matches 11 bases. This CDR3 is CASSLQLAGVADTQYF. The CDR3 DNA sequence: TGTGCCAGCAGCTTACAACTAGCGGGAGTTGCAGATACGCAGTATTTT.